The clone carrying this T cell receptor beta chain was observed a handful of times. Its cognate antigen is unknown. The CDR3 loop spans 14 amino acids. Germline-derived CDR1 and CDR2 are SGHAT and FQNNGV. The V end was cut by 0 bases, the J end by 8 bases, with 11 bases between. From the 5' RACE reads, TCRdb called clonotypes with MiXCR, one entry per CDR3 protein. The sample records under 550,000 distinct CDR3 sequences, 15% to 20% being singletons. The data were taken from a study of T-cell memory formation after mild COVID-19. About the research overall: Clusters of TCRs were largely donor specific. Study-level results: Cross-reactive memory appears to have joined, as suggested by some responding clones showing up in pre-infection memory. Second-wave clones that peaked on day 37 lacked confirmed SARS-CoV-2 specificity. Most CD4+ clones that shrank were in CM and EM, while CD8+ ones turned up in EMRA.

What was sequenced was PBMCs or a T cell subset sorted from them (not recorded which). This TCR derives from an adult woman who had mild COVID-19 (a few samples of this study predate the infection). Cell type and time point are not known. The chain carries TRBV11-2 and TRBJ2-1; D is undetermined. CDR3 sequence: CASSLEWRPDEQFF. The CDR3 DNA sequence: TGTGCCAGCAGCTTAGAGTGGCGGCCGGATGAGCAGTTCTTC.